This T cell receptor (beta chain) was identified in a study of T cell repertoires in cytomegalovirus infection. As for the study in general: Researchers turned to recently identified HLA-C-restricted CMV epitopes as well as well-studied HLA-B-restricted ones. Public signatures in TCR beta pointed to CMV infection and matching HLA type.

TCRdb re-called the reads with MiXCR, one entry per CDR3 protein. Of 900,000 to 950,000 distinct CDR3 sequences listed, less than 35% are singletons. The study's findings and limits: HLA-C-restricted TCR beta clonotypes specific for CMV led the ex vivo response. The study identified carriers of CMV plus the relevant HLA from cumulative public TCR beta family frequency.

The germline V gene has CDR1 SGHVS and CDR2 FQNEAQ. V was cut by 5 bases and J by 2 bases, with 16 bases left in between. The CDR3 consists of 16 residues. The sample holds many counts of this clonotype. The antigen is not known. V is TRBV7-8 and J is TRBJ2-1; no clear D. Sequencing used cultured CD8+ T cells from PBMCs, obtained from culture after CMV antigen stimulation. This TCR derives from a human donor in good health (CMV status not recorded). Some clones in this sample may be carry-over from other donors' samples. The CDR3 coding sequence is TGTGCCAGCAGCGAGACGGGTTTTGGGGCCTACAATGAGCAGTTCTTC. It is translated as CASSETGFGAYNEQFF.